The source of this T cell receptor (beta chain) is a study of blood T cells in healthy people across ages. Sample-barcoded 5' priming and a J-beta primer mix drove a second PCR of roughly 6 to 12 cycles. A single record per CDR3 protein comes from TCRdb applying MiXCR to the 5' RACE reads. The profile shows more than 450,000 distinct CDR3 sequences, about a quarter of them singletons. The CDR3 length is 16 residues. CDR1 and CDR2 from the germline V gene are DFQATT and SNEGSKA (reference sequence). V lost 2 bases, J lost 4 bases, and 8 bases stayed unmatched. These records were also assigned to another study, of T cells of mothers and their children.

The sequencing input was blood. This TCR was recovered from a boy aged 2 to 10 in good health. The genes are TRBV20-1 and TRBJ2-4, with 10 positions matching TRBD2. The CDR3 here is CSARSASGGPKNIQYF. In nucleotides, the CDR3 is TGCAGTGCTAGATCCGCTAGCGGGGGCCCTAAAAACATTCAGTACTTC.